A single sample is the source of the 2 T cell receptor beta chains below, sequenced in a study of blood T cell repertoires in COVID-19. Clones were read by immunoSEQ multiplex PCR, and TCRdb kept only the in-frame ones, dropping some. The sample includes 250,000 to 300,000 clones, over 65% of them seen just once. The specimen sequenced was peripheral blood. These receptors all stem from a man aged 60 to 69 who had recovered from COVID-19.

This clone has a handful of counts. The V gene is TRBV6-6, the J gene TRBJ2-2; 11 positions agree with TRBD2. J was trimmed by 6 bases and V by 8 bases; bases with no gene match: 14. CDR1 is MNHNY, CDR2 SVGAGI, per germline (reference sequence). The CDR3 has 17 residues. DNA for the CDR3: TGTGCCAGCGGTCAGGCTCGTAGCGGGGGGGCTGCCGGGGAGCTGTTTTTT. The encoded protein is CASGQARSGGAAGELFF.

The chain uses TRBV4-1 and TRBJ2-1; TRBD1 agrees at 8 bases. The CDR3 spans 18 residues. Trimming cost V 2 bases and J 4 bases; bases outside gene matches: 13. Germline V gene data show CDR1 as MGHRA and CDR2 as YSYEKL. CDR3 loop: CASSQKRSGTGSYNEQFF. The CDR3 DNA reads TGCGCCAGCAGCCAAAAAAGGTCAGGGACAGGATCTTACAATGAGCAGTTCTTC.